Sequencing of this T cell receptor beta chain was carried out in a study of PD-1 blockade in classical Hodgkin lymphoma. Relapse after autologous stem cell transplantation occurred in every patient, and brentuximab vedotin exposure varied. The CDR3 totals 14 residues. Germline loops: CDR1 LGHNA, CDR2 YSLEER. Deletions cut 0 bases from V and 6 bases from J, with 11 bases between. Broader study findings: Newly diagnosed patients reportedly had lower baseline TCR diversity than healthy donors.

Some clones are missing from TCRdb's copy, which holds only in-frame ones; the method was immunoSEQ multiplex PCR. The sample carries just over 60,000 clones, approximately 88% recorded once. Of note for this clone: Its antigen is not identified.

The gene calls are TRBV4-3 and TRBJ2-5; tentative D call: TRBD2 (7 bases). This receptor was identified in a human donor with classical Hodgkin lymphoma. The sample was peripheral blood mononuclear cells (PBMCs), taken at baseline. CDR3 protein: CASSQDWRGQTQYF. The CDR3 DNA reads as TGCGCCAGCAGCCAAGACTGGCGGGGGCAGACCCAGTACTTC.